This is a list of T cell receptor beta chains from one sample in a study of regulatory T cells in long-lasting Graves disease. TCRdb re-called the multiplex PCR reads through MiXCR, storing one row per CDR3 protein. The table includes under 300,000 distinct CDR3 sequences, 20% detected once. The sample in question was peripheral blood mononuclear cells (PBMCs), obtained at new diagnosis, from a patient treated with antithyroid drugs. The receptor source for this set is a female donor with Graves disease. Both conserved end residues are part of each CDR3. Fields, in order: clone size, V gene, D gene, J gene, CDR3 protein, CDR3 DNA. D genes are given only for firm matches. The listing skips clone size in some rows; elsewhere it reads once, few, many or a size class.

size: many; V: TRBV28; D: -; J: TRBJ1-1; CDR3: CASKTAGTTEAFF; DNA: TGTGCCAGCAAAACCGCAGGAACCACTGAAGCTTTCTTT
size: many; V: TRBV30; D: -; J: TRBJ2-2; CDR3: CAQGPGGFTGELFF; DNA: TGTGCCCAGGGGCCGGGAGGCTTCACCGGGGAGCTGTTTTTT
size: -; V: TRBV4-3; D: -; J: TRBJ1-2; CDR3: CASSQDWAAGFYGYTF; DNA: TGCGCCAGCAGCCAAGATTGGGCAGCAGGGTTCTATGGCTACACCTTC
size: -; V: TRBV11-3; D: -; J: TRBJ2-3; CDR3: CASSLVAGARHTQYF; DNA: TGTGCCAGCAGCTTAGTGGCAGGGGCGAGACATACGCAGTATTTT
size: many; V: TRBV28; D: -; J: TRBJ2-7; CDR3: CASNIMMGGAPGEQYF; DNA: TGTGCCAGCAACATCATGATGGGGGGGGCCCCCGGCGAGCAGTACTTC
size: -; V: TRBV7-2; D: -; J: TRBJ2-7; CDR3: CASKDYRVLYEQYF; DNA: TGTGCCAGCAAAGATTACAGGGTCCTTTACGAGCAGTACTTC
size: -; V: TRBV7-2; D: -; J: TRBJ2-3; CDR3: CASSSAGRDTQYF; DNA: TGTGCCAGCAGCTCCGCGGGGAGGGATACGCAGTATTTT
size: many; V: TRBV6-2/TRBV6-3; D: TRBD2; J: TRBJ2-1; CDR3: CASSAFGLAVNNEQFF; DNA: TGTGCCAGCAGTGCTTTCGGACTAGCGGTCAACAATGAGCAGTTCTTC
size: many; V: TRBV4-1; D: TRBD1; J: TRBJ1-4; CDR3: CASSDDRVTNEKLFF; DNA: TGCGCCAGCAGCGATGACAGGGTAACTAATGAAAAACTGTTTTTT
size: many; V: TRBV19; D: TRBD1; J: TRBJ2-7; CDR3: CASSTGTGTEQYF; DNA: TGTGCCAGTAGTACCGGGACAGGGACCGAGCAGTACTTC
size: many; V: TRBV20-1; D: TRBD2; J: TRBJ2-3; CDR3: CSARTPTGGGTDTQYF; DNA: TGCAGTGCTAGAACCCCTACGGGGGGGGGCACAGATACGCAGTATTTT
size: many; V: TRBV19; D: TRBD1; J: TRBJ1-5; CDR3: CASSGTADARDQPQHF; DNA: TGTGCCAGTAGTGGGACAGCCGACGCACGAGATCAGCCCCAGCATTTT
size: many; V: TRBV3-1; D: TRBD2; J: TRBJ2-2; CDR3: CASSSGRTGELFF; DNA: TGTGCCAGTTCCTCCGGGAGGACCGGGGAGCTGTTTTTT
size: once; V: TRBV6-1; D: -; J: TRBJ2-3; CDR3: CASREADTQYF; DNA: TGCGCCAGCAGAGAAGCGGATACGCAGTATTTT
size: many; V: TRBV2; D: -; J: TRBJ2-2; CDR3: CASRKRGLRGGPEAGELFF; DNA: TGTGCCAGCAGAAAAAGGGGGCTCAGGGGAGGACCGGAGGCCGGGGAGCTGTTTTTT
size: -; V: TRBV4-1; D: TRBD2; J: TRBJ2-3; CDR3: CASRRIVGTGGADTQYF; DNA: TGCGCCAGCCGGCGCATAGTGGGAACGGGGGGGGCAGATACGCAGTATTTT
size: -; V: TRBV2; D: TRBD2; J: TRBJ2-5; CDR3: CASRAGAHQETQYF; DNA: TGTGCCAGCAGAGCGGGGGCCCACCAAGAGACCCAGTACTTC
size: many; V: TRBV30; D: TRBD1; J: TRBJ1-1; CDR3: CAWSDDRDTEAFF; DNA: TGTGCCTGGAGTGATGACAGGGACACTGAAGCTTTCTTT
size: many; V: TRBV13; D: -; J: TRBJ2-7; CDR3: CASSNQGYEQYF; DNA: TGTGCCAGCAGCAACCAGGGTTACGAGCAGTACTTC
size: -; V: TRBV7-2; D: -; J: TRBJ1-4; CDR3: CASSLGGVNEKLFF; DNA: TGTGCCAGCAGCTTGGGGGGGGTTAATGAAAAACTGTTTTTT
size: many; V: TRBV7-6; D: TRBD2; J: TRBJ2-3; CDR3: CASSSLAGGPRGTDTQYF; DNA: TGTGCCAGCAGCTCGCTAGCGGGGGGGCCCAGAGGCACAGATACGCAGTATTTT
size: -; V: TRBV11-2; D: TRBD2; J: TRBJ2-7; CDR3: CASSLAGLAGPYEQYF; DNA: TGTGCCAGCAGCTTAGCGGGACTAGCGGGGCCCTACGAGCAGTACTTC
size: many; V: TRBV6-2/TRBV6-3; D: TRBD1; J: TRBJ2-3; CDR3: CASSRDRVTQYF; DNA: TGTGCCAGCAGCAGAGACAGGGTTACGCAGTATTTT
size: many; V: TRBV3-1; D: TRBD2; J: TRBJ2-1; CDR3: CASSQGSGRARNEQFF; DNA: TGTGCCAGCAGCCAGGGTAGCGGGAGGGCCAGGAATGAGCAGTTCTTC
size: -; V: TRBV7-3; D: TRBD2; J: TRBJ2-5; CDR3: CASGIKRERGETQYF; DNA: TGTGCCAGCGGCATCAAGCGGGAGCGGGGAGAGACCCAGTACTTC
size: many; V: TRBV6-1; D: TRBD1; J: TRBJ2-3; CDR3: CASRTASGQGTDTQYF; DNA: TGTGCCAGCAGGACGGCATCGGGACAGGGCACAGATACGCAGTATTTT
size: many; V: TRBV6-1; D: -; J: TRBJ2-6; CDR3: CASIGPGTGANVLTF; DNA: TGTGCCAGCATCGGCCCGGGGACCGGGGCCAACGTCCTGACTTTC
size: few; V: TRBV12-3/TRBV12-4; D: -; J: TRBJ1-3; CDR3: CASSSGWESRNTIYF; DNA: TGTGCCAGCAGTTCAGGGTGGGAGAGTAGAAACACCATATATTTT
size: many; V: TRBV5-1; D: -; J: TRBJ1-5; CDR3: CASSKTGSQPQHF; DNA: TGCGCCAGCAGCAAGACAGGTTCTCAGCCCCAGCATTTT
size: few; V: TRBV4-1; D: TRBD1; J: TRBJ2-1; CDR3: CASSQVQGAYNEQFF; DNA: TGCGCCAGCAGCCAAGTACAGGGGGCTTACAATGAGCAGTTCTTC
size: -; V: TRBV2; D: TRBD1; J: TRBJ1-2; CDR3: CASSRTGRTNYGYTF; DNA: TGTGCCAGCAGTCGGACAGGGAGGACTAACTATGGCTACACCTTC
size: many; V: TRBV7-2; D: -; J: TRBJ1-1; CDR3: CASSLVKGTEAFF; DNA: TGTGCCAGCAGCTTAGTGAAGGGCACTGAAGCTTTCTTT
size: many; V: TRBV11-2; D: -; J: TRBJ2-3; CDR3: CASSPKRAYTDTQYF; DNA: TGTGCCAGCAGCCCCAAGCGGGCCTACACAGATACGCAGTATTTT
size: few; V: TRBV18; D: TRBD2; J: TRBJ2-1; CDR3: CASSPLLAASYNEQFF; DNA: TGTGCCAGCTCACCACTTCTAGCGGCTTCTTACAATGAGCAGTTCTTC
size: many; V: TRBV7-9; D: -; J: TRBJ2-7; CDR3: CASSLGQGKPYEQYF; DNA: TGTGCCAGCAGCTTAGGCCAGGGGAAGCCCTACGAGCAGTACTTC
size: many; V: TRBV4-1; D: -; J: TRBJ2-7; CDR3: CASSQEASYEQYF; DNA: TGCGCCAGCAGCCAAGAGGCCAGTTACGAGCAGTACTTC
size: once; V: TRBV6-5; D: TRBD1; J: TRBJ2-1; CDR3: CASSYTGQGYNEQFF; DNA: TGTGCCAGCAGTTACACTGGACAGGGGTACAATGAGCAGTTCTTC
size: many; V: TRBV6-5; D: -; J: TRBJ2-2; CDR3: CASSYSLSGLNTGELFF; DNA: TGTGCCAGCAGTTACTCGTTAAGCGGGCTCAACACCGGGGAGCTGTTTTTT
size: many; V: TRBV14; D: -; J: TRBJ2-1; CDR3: CASSHQYNEQFF; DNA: TGTGCCAGCAGCCATCAATACAATGAGCAGTTCTTC
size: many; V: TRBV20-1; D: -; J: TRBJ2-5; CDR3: CSAKENYQETQYF; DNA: TGCAGTGCTAAGGAGAATTACCAAGAGACCCAGTACTTC
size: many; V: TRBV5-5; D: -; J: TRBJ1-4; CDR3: CASTGTPEGGKLFF; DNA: TGTGCCAGCACCGGGACTCCCGAAGGGGGAAAACTGTTTTTT
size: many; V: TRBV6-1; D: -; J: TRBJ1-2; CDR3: CASSDGHGYTF; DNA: TGTGCCAGCAGTGACGGGCATGGCTACACCTTC
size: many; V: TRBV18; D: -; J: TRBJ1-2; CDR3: CASSPQQNYGYTF; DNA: TGTGCCAGCTCACCACAGCAAAACTATGGCTACACCTTC
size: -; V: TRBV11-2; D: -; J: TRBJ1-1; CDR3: CASSLSYGGTEAFF; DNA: TGTGCCAGCAGCTTATCCTACGGGGGCACTGAAGCTTTCTTT
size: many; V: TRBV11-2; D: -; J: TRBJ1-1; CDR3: CASSFSGAEAFF; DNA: TGTGCCAGCAGCTTTTCGGGGGCTGAAGCTTTCTTT
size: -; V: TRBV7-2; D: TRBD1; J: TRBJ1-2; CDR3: CASSLGTGTGDGYTF; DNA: TGTGCCAGCAGCTTAGGCACCGGGACAGGGGACGGCTACACCTTC
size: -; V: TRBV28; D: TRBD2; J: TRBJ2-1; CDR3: CASSLGAGGRSNEQFF; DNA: TGTGCCAGCAGTTTGGGAGCGGGGGGGCGGTCGAATGAGCAGTTCTTC
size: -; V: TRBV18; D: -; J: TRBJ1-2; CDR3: CASSPSGGAEGYTF; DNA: TGTGCCAGCTCACCTTCGGGGGGGGCAGAAGGCTACACCTTC
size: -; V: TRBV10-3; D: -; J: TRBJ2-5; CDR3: CAISEGLETQYF; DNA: TGTGCCATCAGTGAAGGTTTGGAGACCCAGTACTTC
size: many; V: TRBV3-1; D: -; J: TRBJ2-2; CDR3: CASSPPRGGELFF; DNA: TGTGCCAGCAGCCCTCCTCGGGGAGGGGAGCTGTTTTTT
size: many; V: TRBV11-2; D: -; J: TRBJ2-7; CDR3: CASSPPEVSYEQYF; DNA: TGTGCCAGCAGCCCGCCGGAAGTCTCCTACGAGCAGTACTTC